This entry lists 18 T cell receptor beta chains sequenced from one sample in a study of OX40 agonist ivuxolimab in advanced cancers. Clones were read by immunoSEQ multiplex PCR, and TCRdb kept only the in-frame ones, dropping some. The sample includes about 38,000 clones, 70% to 90% seen only once; the top ten take approximately 45%. The specimen comprised CD4+ or CD8+ T cells sorted from blood, sampled in a trial of the OX40 agonist ivuxolimab. All receptors come from an adult with an advanced solid tumor such as melanoma, head and neck, liver or kidney cancer.

The rearrangement links TRBV27 to TRBJ1-6; the match to TRBD1 covers 7 bases. The trim removed 2 bases at V and 9 bases at J, leaving 4 bases unmatched. Germline loops: CDR1 MNHEY, CDR2 SMNVEV (reference sequence). This CDR3 comprises 14 residues. The CDR3 sequence is CASSLGQGGSPLHF. The CDR3 bases are TGTGCCAGCAGTTTAGGGCAGGGGGGTTCACCCCTCCACTTT.

This chain links TRBV28 with TRBJ2-7, with TRBD1 matching 7 bases. Unmatched junction bases numbered 5, after V lost 2 bases and J lost 4 bases. The CDR3 consists of 14 residues. The germline V gene has CDR1 MDHEN and CDR2 SYDVKM. Written as DNA, the CDR3 is TGTGCCAGCAGTTTACGGACAGGTGAATACGAGCAGTACTTC. It encodes CASSLRTGEYEQYF.

This sequence joins TRBV6-5 and TRBJ1-2; no reliable D call. V was shortened by 4 bases and J by 3 bases, with 12 bases between the two germline ends. Germline V gives CDR1 MNHEY, CDR2 SVGAGI. CDR3 size: 14 residues. In DNA form, the CDR3 reads TGTGCCAGCAGTTTGGACCTTACTCACTATGGCTACACCTTC. Amino acid sequence: CASSLDLTHYGYTF.

The rearrangement uses TRBV4-3 and TRBJ1-3; D remains unclear. Germline loops: CDR1 LGHNA, CDR2 YSLEER. The CDR3 extends over 16 amino acids. Trimming removed 2 bases from V and 2 bases from J, with 13 bases in between. The CDR3: CASSQSLPGPGNTIYF. CDR3 DNA: TGCGCCAGCAGCCAATCTCTCCCCGGACCTGGAAACACCATATATTTT.

The J gene is TRBJ1-3, the V gene TRBV7-9; D call uncertain. V was clipped by 7 bases and J by 2 bases, with 12 bases between them. The CDR3 loop spans 14 amino acids. Germline-derived CDR1 and CDR2 are SEHNR and FQNEAQ (reference sequence). CDR3 sequence (DNA): TGTGCCAGCATCCCCGGGAGAACTGGAAACACCATATATTTT. This sequence encodes CASIPGRTGNTIYF.

This chain joins TRBV19 and TRBJ2-7; D gene ambiguous. V lost 4 bases to trimming and J lost 0 bases, with 10 bases between them. The germline V gene has CDR1 LNHDA and CDR2 SQIVND (reference sequence). CDR3 length: 14 amino acids. The CDR3 DNA is TGTGCCAGTAGTAAGGTGGGCCGCTCCTACGAGCAGTACTTC. It encodes CASSKVGRSYEQYF. Combining the CDR3 with reference TRBV19 and TRBJ2-7 gives the whole variable domain DGGITQSPKYLFRKEGQNVTLSCEQNLNHDAMYWYRQDPGQGLRLIYYSQIVNDFQKGDIAEGYSVSREKKESFPLTVTSAQKNPTAFYLCASSKVGRSYEQYFGPGTRLTVT.

V usage is TRBV2 and J usage is TRBJ2-3; the match to TRBD2 covers 13 bases. CDR1 and CDR2 (germline): SNHLY, FYNNEI. With V trimmed by 5 bases and J by 3 bases, 2 bases remained unmatched. The CDR3 runs 15 residues. CDR3: CASSRLAGGTDTQYF. For the CDR3, the DNA is TGTGCCAGCAGTAGACTAGCGGGGGGAACAGATACGCAGTATTTT.

The rearrangement joins TRBV5-1 to TRBJ1-4; the D gene is possibly TRBD1 (5 bases). V lost 0 bases and J 2 bases, leaving 23 bases between the germline ends. The germline CDR1 and CDR2 sequences are SGHRS and YFSETQ. CDR3 length equals 20 residues. CDR3 sequence: CASSLAARGERAGTNEKLFF. The CDR3 region has the DNA TGCGCCAGCAGCTTGGCGGCGAGAGGGGAACGGGCCGGGACTAATGAAAAACTGTTTTTT.

V usage is TRBV2 and J usage is TRBJ2-3; 8 bases line up with TRBD1. This CDR3 is 18 amino acids long. The V and J ends lost 3 bases and 0 bases, in that order; junction bases with no gene match: 11. Germline loops: CDR1 SNHLY, CDR2 FYNNEI. The CDR3 sequence: CASSEDRDTSSSTDTQYF. The CDR3 DNA reads TGTGCCAGCAGTGAGGACAGGGATACTAGCAGTAGCACAGATACGCAGTATTTT.

The rearrangement joins TRBV27 to TRBJ2-7; weak D call: TRBD1 (6 bases). The length of the CDR3 is 14 residues. The germline V gene encodes CDR1 MNHEY and CDR2 SMNVEV (reference sequence). V was cut by 3 bases and J by 4 bases, with 13 bases left in between. This chain's CDR3 is CASSLDRGGYEQYF. In DNA form, the CDR3 reads TGTGCCAGCAGTTTGGACAGAGGTGGGTACGAGCAGTACTTC.

The chain is built from TRBV30 and TRBJ2-7, with D perhaps matching TRBD2 (5 bases). CDR1 is GTSNPN and CDR2 is SVGIG in the germline V gene (reference sequence). V was trimmed by 0 bases and J by 3 bases, leaving 9 bases between them. This CDR3 has 13 amino acids. The CDR3: CAWSVGGHYEQYF. The CDR3, as DNA: TGTGCCTGGAGTGTTGGCGGGCACTACGAGCAGTACTTC.

The chain carries TRBV9 and TRBJ2-1; 10 bases are shared with TRBD2. The CDR3 spans 18 residues. CDR1 and CDR2 (germline): SGDLS, YYNGEE. J lost 5 bases, V lost 3 bases, and 14 bases had no gene match. The CDR3 sequence: CASSEGIGLAGENNEQFF. The DNA for the CDR3 is TGTGCCAGCAGCGAGGGGATTGGGCTAGCGGGGGAGAACAATGAGCAGTTCTTC.

This clone was counted once. The rearrangement links TRBV5-4 to TRBJ2-5; the D gene is possibly TRBD1 (6 bases). There are 15 residues in the CDR3. Germline V CDR1 and CDR2: SGHNT, YYREEE (reference sequence). Trimming left V 4 bases short and J 1 base short, with 14 bases between. Here the CDR3 reads CASSLTGSPQETQYF. CDR3 in DNA: TGTGCCAGCAGCCTCACAGGGAGTCCCCAAGAGACCCAGTACTTC.

The chain links TRBV28 to TRBJ1-6; 11 bases line up with TRBD1. Germline CDR1 and CDR2: MDHEN and SYDVKM. The CDR3 totals 14 residues. After removal of 4 bases from V and 8 bases from J, the junction contained 1 base not matched to a gene. The CDR3 DNA reads TGTGCCAGCAGTTGGACAGGGGGCTATTCACCCCTCCACTTT. The encoded protein is CASSWTGGYSPLHF.

This chain links TRBV7-8 with TRBJ2-4; TRBD1 matches at 8 bases. Germline V CDR1 and CDR2: SGHVS, FQNEAQ. The CDR3 consists of 17 residues. J gave up 5 bases and V 1 base, and 10 bases lay outside the gene matches. The CDR3: CASSLVTLGTGENIQYF. CDR3 sequence (DNA): TGTGCCAGCAGCTTAGTTACACTAGGGACAGGCGAAAACATTCAGTACTTC. Full variable domain (outside the CDR3, taken from reference TRBV7-8 and TRBJ2-4): GAGVSQSPRYKVAKRGQDVALRCDPISGHVSLFWYQQALGQGPEFLTYFQNEAQLDKSGLPSDRFFAERPEGSVSTLKIQRTQQEDSAVYLCASSLVTLGTGENIQYFGAGTRLSVL.

The chain has TRBV10-3 and TRBJ2-1, with TRBD2 matching over 8 bases. This CDR3 contains 16 residues. Per germline, CDR1 ENHRY and CDR2 SYGVKD. J was trimmed by 2 bases and V by 3 bases; bases with no gene match: 6. CDR3 in amino acids: CAISDRRGGPYNEQFF. The CDR3 DNA follows: TGTGCCATCAGTGACAGGCGCGGGGGGCCCTACAATGAGCAGTTCTTC.

The chain links TRBV5-5 to TRBJ1-2; D unresolved. Germline V CDR1 and CDR2: SGHKS, YYEKEE (reference sequence). CDR3 length: 14 amino acids. Trimming stripped 0 bases from V and 4 bases from J, with 10 bases between. The CDR3: CASSLGDGPYGYTF. The CDR3 DNA follows: TGTGCCAGCAGCTTGGGAGACGGGCCCTATGGCTACACCTTC.

V usage is TRBV4-1 and J usage is TRBJ2-5, with no clear D. Germline CDR1 and CDR2: MGHRA and YSYEKL. This CDR3 region has 15 residues. V lost 0 bases, J lost 0 bases, and 8 bases lay in between. The CDR3, as DNA: TGCGCCAGCAGCCAAGATAGGCCTAACCAAGAGACCCAGTACTTC. Translated: CASSQDRPNQETQYF.